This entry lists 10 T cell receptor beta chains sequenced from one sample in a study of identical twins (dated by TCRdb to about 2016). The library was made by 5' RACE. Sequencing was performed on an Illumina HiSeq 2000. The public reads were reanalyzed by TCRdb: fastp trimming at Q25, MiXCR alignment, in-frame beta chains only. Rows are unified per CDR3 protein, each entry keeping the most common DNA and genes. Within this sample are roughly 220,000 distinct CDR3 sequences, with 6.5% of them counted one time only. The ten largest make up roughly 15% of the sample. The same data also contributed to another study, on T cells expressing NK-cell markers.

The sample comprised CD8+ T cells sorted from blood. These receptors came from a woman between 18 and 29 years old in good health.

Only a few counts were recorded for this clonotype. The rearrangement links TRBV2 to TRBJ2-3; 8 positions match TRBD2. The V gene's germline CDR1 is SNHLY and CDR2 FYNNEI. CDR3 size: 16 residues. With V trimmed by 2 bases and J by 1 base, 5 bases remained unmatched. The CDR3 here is CASSELVAGRTDTQYF. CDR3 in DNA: TGTGCCAGCAGTGAATTAGTAGCGGGACGCACAGATACGCAGTATTTT.

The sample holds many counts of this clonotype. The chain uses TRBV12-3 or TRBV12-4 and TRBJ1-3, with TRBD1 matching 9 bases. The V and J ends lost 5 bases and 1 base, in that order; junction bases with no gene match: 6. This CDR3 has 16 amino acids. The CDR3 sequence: CASSLPGQGSGNTIYF. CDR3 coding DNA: TGTGCCAGCAGTCTTCCGGGACAGGGTTCTGGAAACACCATATATTTT.

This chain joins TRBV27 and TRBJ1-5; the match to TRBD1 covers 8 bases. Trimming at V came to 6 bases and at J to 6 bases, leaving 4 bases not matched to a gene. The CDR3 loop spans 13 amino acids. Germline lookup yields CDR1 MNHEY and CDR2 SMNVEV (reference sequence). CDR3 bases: TGTGCCAGCAGAGGACAGGGAGTTCAGCCCCAGCATTTT. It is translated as CASRGQGVQPQHF.

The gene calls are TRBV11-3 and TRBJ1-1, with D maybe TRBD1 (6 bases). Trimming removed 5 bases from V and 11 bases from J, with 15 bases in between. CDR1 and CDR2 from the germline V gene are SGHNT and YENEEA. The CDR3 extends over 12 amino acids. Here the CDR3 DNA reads TGTGCCAGCAGCATCCCAGGGGAGGGGGCTTTCTTT. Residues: CASSIPGEGAFF.

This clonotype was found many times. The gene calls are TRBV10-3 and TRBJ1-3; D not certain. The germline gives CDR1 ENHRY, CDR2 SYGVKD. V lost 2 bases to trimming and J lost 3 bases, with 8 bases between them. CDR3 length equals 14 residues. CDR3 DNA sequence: TGTGCCATCAGTGAGCCTGGGGATGGAAACACCATATATTTT. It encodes CAISEPGDGNTIYF.

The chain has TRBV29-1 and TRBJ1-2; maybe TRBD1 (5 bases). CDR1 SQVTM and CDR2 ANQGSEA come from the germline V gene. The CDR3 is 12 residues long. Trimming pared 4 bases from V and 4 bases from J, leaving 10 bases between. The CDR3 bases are TGCAGCGTTGTGGGGGGTACCTATGGCTACACCTTC. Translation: CSVVGGTYGYTF.

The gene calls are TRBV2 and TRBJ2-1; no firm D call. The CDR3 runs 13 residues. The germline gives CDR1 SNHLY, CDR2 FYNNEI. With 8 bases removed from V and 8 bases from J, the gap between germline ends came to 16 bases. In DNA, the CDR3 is TGTGCCAGCCATCTCGAGAGCATGGATGAGCAGTTCTTC. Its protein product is CASHLESMDEQFF.

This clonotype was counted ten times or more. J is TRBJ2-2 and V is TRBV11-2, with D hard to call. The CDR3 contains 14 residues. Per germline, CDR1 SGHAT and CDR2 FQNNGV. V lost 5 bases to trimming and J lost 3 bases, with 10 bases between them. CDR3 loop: CASSLSGDTGELFF. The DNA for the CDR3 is TGTGCCAGCAGCCTCTCCGGAGACACCGGGGAGCTGTTTTTT.

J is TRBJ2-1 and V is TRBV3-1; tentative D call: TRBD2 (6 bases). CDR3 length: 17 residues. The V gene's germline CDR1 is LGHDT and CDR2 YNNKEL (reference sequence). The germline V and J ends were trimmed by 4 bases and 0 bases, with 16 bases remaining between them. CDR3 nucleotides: TGTGCCAGCAGCCCCATCAGTGCCGGGGGCTCCTACAATGAGCAGTTCTTC. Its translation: CASSPISAGGSYNEQFF.

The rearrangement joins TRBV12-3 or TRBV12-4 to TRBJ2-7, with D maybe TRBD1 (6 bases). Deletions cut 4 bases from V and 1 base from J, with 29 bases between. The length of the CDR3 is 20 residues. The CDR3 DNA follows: TGTGCCAGCAGTTCCTCCGCCAGGGACAATCGTCCTTTTAGGTCCTACGAGCAGTACTTC. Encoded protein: CASSSSARDNRPFRSYEQYF.